These 24 T cell receptor beta chains originate from one sample sequenced in a study of blood T cells in healthy people across ages. The use of a sample-barcoded 5' primer and a J-beta primer mix characterized a second PCR of about 6 to 12 cycles. One entry per CDR3 protein, called by TCRdb with MiXCR from the 5' RACE reads. The sample carries over a million distinct CDR3 sequences, under 45% recorded once. The sequenced material came from blood. The receptors derive from a woman aged 55-69 years in good health.

This chain connects TRBV6-6 to TRBJ1-5, with 8 bases lining up with TRBD1. The CDR3 has 15 amino acids. V was clipped by 6 bases and J by 6 bases; unmatched bases: 10. CDR1 and CDR2 from the germline V gene are MNHNY and SVGAGI (reference sequence). This CDR3 reads CASRHTGGGGQPQHF. In DNA form, the CDR3 reads TGTGCCAGCAGACACACAGGGGGAGGGGGTCAGCCCCAGCATTTT.

This clonotype appeared a few times. This sequence joins TRBV28 and TRBJ2-5, with 10 bases identical to TRBD2. The CDR3 is 14 residues long. J lost 5 bases, V lost 6 bases, and 6 bases had no gene match. Germline CDR1 is MDHEN and CDR2 is SYDVKM. The CDR3: CASRTSGSGETQYF. In DNA form, the CDR3 reads TGTGCCAGCAGGACTAGCGGGTCCGGGGAGACCCAGTACTTC.

This clonotype showed up just a few times. The chain has TRBV20-1 and TRBJ2-3; 10 bases fit TRBD2. The CDR3 sequence is 15 residues long. The junction had 9 bases not matched to a gene; V was cut back by 6 bases and J by 3 bases. CDR1 and CDR2 from the germline V gene are DFQATT and SNEGSKA (reference sequence). The CDR3 sequence: CSAKGPSGSTDTQYF. The CDR3 DNA follows: TGCAGTGCCAAGGGCCCTAGCGGGAGTACAGATACGCAGTATTTT.

This clonotype was observed a handful of times. The chain is built from TRBV7-9 and TRBJ2-1; weak D call: TRBD1 (5 bases). CDR1 and CDR2 (germline): SEHNR, FQNEAQ (reference sequence). The CDR3 consists of 15 residues. V was shortened by 5 bases and J by 4 bases, with 15 bases between the two germline ends. Written as DNA, the CDR3 is TGTGCCAGCAGCCAGCCGGTGGGGCGGTACAATGAGCAGTTCTTC. It translates to CASSQPVGRYNEQFF.

V usage is TRBV20-1 and J usage is TRBJ1-6; maybe TRBD1 (6 bases). This CDR3 has 16 residues. Germline assignment: CDR1 DFQATT and CDR2 SNEGSKA (reference sequence). Deletions cut 3 bases from V and 2 bases from J, with 14 bases between. CDR3 DNA sequence: TGCAGTGCTAGGAGCAGGGGCAAAACCTATAATTCACCCCTCCACTTT. Its translation: CSARSRGKTYNSPLHF.

The CDR3 coding sequence is TGCAGTGCTAGAGGGGGGGCCGCACTGACGCAGTATTTT. This encodes CSARGGAALTQYF. The J gene is TRBJ2-3, the V gene TRBV20-1; either TRBD1 or TRBD2 may fit D (6 bases each). CDR1 and CDR2 from the germline V gene are DFQATT and SNEGSKA (reference sequence). The CDR3 totals 13 residues. The V gene lost 1 base and the J gene lost 9 bases, with 14 bases spanning the gap.

The rearrangement joins TRBV4-1 to TRBJ2-5; D ambiguous. Per germline, CDR1 MGHRA and CDR2 YSYEKL. The V gene lost 1 base and the J gene lost 11 bases, with 20 bases spanning the gap. The CDR3 loop spans 15 amino acids. The DNA of the CDR3 is TGCGCCAGCAGCCAAGTCCAACCGACCTACAATGAGCAGTACTTC. Translating it yields CASSQVQPTYNEQYF.

V usage is TRBV20-1 and J usage is TRBJ2-6; 8 bases are shared with TRBD2. With 6 bases clipped from V and 5 bases from J, the junction kept 9 bases outside the gene matches. The CDR3 runs 15 residues. CDR1 is DFQATT, CDR2 SNEGSKA, per germline (reference sequence). CDR3 amino acids: CSATGGVVRANVLTF. The CDR3 nucleotides read TGCAGTGCCACGGGGGGGGTAGTGAGGGCCAACGTCCTGACTTTC.

The CDR3 spells CASSLRQGVINEQYF. For the CDR3, the DNA is TGTGCCAGCAGCTTGCGGCAGGGGGTGATCAACGAGCAGTACTTC. The chain employs TRBV7-8 and TRBJ2-7, with 7 bases that match TRBD1. Germline V CDR1 and CDR2: SGHVS, FQNEAQ. The CDR3 totals 15 residues. V trimming: 3 bases; J trimming: 5 bases; junction bases outside the gene matches: 10.

The sample holds a few counts of this clonotype. V is TRBV2 and J is TRBJ1-6; D not resolved. Per the germline V gene, CDR1 is SNHLY and CDR2 is FYNNEI. The CDR3 runs to 13 residues. V lost 6 bases to trimming and J lost 6 bases, with 9 bases between them. CDR3 residues: CASRSQLNSPLHF. The CDR3 DNA sequence: TGTGCCAGCAGGTCCCAACTTAATTCACCCCTCCACTTT.

This clonotype has more than one count but fewer than ten. This chain connects TRBV5-6 to TRBJ2-3, with 9 bases aligning to TRBD1. The length of the CDR3 is 17 residues. Looked up from germline, CDR1 is SGHDT and CDR2 is YYEEEE. V shed 0 bases and J 7 bases; nucleotides not matched to a gene: 12. CDR3 amino acids: CASSLAGTGRRENTQYF. The CDR3 DNA follows: TGTGCCAGCAGCTTGGCGGGGACAGGGAGGAGAGAGAATACGCAGTATTTT.

V is TRBV11-2 and J is TRBJ2-1; D is undetermined. Germline CDR1 is SGHAT and CDR2 is FQNNGV. Deletions cut 3 bases from V and 9 bases from J, with 39 bases between. CDR3 length: 22 residues. The DNA for the CDR3 is TGTGCCAGCAGCTTCTCCCCCCCTTTATTAGTTGGCCGATCGTTTAAAAAGGGTGAGCAGTTCTTC. The encoded protein is CASSFSPPLLVGRSFKKGEQFF.

V usage is TRBV7-2 and J usage is TRBJ1-5; TRBD1 is a possible D gene (5 bases). CDR1 SGHTA and CDR2 FQGNSA come from the germline V gene. Trimming took 2 bases from V and 7 from J, leaving 12 bases between them. There are 14 residues in the CDR3. DNA of the CDR3: TGTGCCAGCAGCTTACAGGGTGGCGGACAGCCCCAGCATTTT. Its translation is CASSLQGGGQPQHF.

This chain uses TRBV29-1 with TRBJ2-1; TRBD2 is a possible D gene (6 bases). The germline V gene has CDR1 SQVTM and CDR2 ANQGSEA. The V and J ends lost 0 bases and 6 bases respectively, with 18 bases between them. CDR3 length: 16 amino acids. The CDR3 nucleotides are TGCAGCGTTGAAGAGTTCCCCCAGCGGAGGGGCAATGAGCAGTTCTTC. Translation: CSVEEFPQRRGNEQFF.

This chain joins TRBV5-1 and TRBJ2-6, with TRBD1 matching 7 bases. Trimming at V came to 7 bases and at J to 0 bases, leaving 4 bases not matched to a gene. The CDR3 has 15 amino acids. Germline V gene lookup returns CDR1 SGHRS and CDR2 YFSETQ. CDR3 residues: CASETGISGANVLTF. CDR3 sequence (DNA): TGCGCCAGCGAGACAGGGATCTCTGGGGCCAACGTCCTGACTTTC.

This CDR3 is CASSSPGRTDTQYF. The CDR3 region has the DNA TGTGCCAGCAGTTCGCCAGGGCGCACAGATACGCAGTATTTT. This rearrangement joins TRBV12-3 or TRBV12-4 to TRBJ2-3, with TRBD1 as a possible D gene (5 bases). V lost 4 bases to trimming and J lost 1 base, with 9 bases between them. The CDR3 is 14 amino acids.

This clonotype has only a few counts. V and J are TRBV7-2 and TRBJ2-3; D unresolved. CDR3 size: 15 residues. V shed 0 bases and J shed 1 base, with 8 bases lying between them. Germline lookup yields CDR1 SGHTA and CDR2 FQGNSA. CDR3 loop: CASSLALSGTDTQYF. As DNA, the CDR3 is TGTGCCAGCAGCTTAGCGCTCTCAGGCACAGATACGCAGTATTTT.

This clonotype has only one observation. This could be a read error, since a much larger clone is one nucleotide away. The chain uses TRBV7-9 and TRBJ2-1, with D perhaps matching TRBD2 (5 bases). The CDR3 runs to 14 residues. Germline CDR1 and CDR2: SEHNR and FQNEAQ (reference sequence). Trimming pared 2 bases from V and 2 bases from J, leaving 7 bases between. The CDR3 region is CASSLRRTYNEQFF. The CDR3 nucleotides are TGTGCCAGCAGCTTAAGGAGGACCTACAATGAGCAGTTCTTC.

The chain employs TRBV7-6 and TRBJ1-6; weak D call: TRBD1 (6 bases). V was clipped by 0 bases and J by 7 bases, with 13 bases between them. The CDR3 is 16 residues long. Germline values: CDR1 SGHVS, CDR2 FNYEAQ. CDR3 DNA: TGTGCCAGCAGCTTAGCACAGGGAGTGGGAAATTCACCCCTCCACTTT. Protein product: CASSLAQGVGNSPLHF.

The chain recombines TRBV30 with TRBJ2-1, with D perhaps matching TRBD1 (6 bases). Germline V CDR1 and CDR2: GTSNPN, SVGIG (reference sequence). This CDR3 has 13 amino acids. Trimming removed 4 bases from V and 8 bases from J, with 15 bases in between. The CDR3 loop is CAWIMSGADEQFF. The CDR3 DNA reads TGTGCCTGGATTATGTCAGGGGCGGATGAGCAGTTCTTC.

The chain recombines TRBV20-1 with TRBJ1-3; D possibly corresponds to TRBD1 (5 bases). V lost 4 bases and J 0 bases, leaving 10 bases between the germline ends. The CDR3 extends over 14 amino acids. Looked up from germline, CDR1 is DFQATT and CDR2 is SNEGSKA (reference sequence). CDR3 nucleotides: TGCAGTGCTACAGGGCTCCACTCTGGAAACACCATATATTTT. Amino acid sequence: CSATGLHSGNTIYF.

Here the CDR3 reads CASSVGGRVGTYEQYF. As DNA, the CDR3 is TGTGCCAGCAGCGTAGGCGGCAGGGTGGGTACCTACGAGCAGTACTTC. This sequence joins TRBV9 and TRBJ2-7; perhaps TRBD1 as D (5 bases). Trimming removed 0 bases from V and 2 bases from J, with 15 bases in between. The CDR3 contains 16 residues. Germline V gene lookup returns CDR1 SGDLS and CDR2 YYNGEE.

This clonotype has only a few counts. The V gene is TRBV27, the J gene TRBJ2-7, with 12 positions matching TRBD2. The CDR3 spans 16 residues. V lost 3 bases, J lost 2 bases, and 5 bases stayed unmatched. CDR1 and CDR2 (germline): MNHEY, SMNVEV (reference sequence). This chain's CDR3 is CASSLQLAGGAYEQYF. The CDR3, as DNA: TGTGCCAGCAGTTTGCAACTAGCGGGAGGCGCCTACGAGCAGTACTTC.

The chain couples TRBV30 to TRBJ2-5; D might be TRBD1 or TRBD2, each matching 7 bases. CDR3 length equals 13 residues. V was cut by 1 base and J by 5 bases, with 11 bases left in between. The germline CDR1 and CDR2 sequences are GTSNPN and SVGIG (reference sequence). The CDR3 region is CAWSGQGGETQYF. The CDR3 region has the DNA TGTGCCTGGAGTGGTCAGGGGGGGGAGACCCAGTACTTC.